Each of the 25 T cell receptor beta chains below was sequenced from the same sample in a study of blood T cell repertoires in COVID-19. The protocol was immunoSEQ multiplex PCR, while the TCRdb copy is restricted to in-frame clones and leaves out a portion. The data show 55,000 to 90,000 clones, roughly 91% seen once. Input material: peripheral blood. All receptors derive from a human donor in a cohort sampled during active COVID-19.

The chain employs TRBV28 and TRBJ2-7; TRBD1 agrees at 8 bases. J gave up 3 bases and V 5 bases, and 6 bases lay outside the gene matches. Per the germline V gene, CDR1 is MDHEN and CDR2 is SYDVKM. The CDR3 runs 14 residues. The CDR3 DNA reads as TGTGCCAGCAGTCGAACAGGGGGTCTCTACGAGCAGTACTTC. Amino acids: CASSRTGGLYEQYF.

This clone was counted once. The J gene is TRBJ2-3, the V gene TRBV30, with 8 positions matching TRBD1. The CDR3 runs to 16 residues. Per germline, CDR1 GTSNPN and CDR2 SVGIG (reference sequence). Trimming at V came to 5 bases and at J to 3 bases, leaving 13 bases not matched to a gene. The CDR3 region has the DNA TGTGCCTGGTCTCCCGGGACAGGCGTCACGACAGATACGCAGTATTTT. Translation gives CAWSPGTGVTTDTQYF.

This chain connects TRBV7-2 to TRBJ1-2; possibly TRBD1 for D (5 bases). The CDR3 runs 13 residues. V lost 1 base, J lost 6 bases, and 9 bases lay in between. Germline CDR1 is SGHTA and CDR2 is FQGNSA. The CDR3 is CASSLGHRHGYTF. The CDR3 DNA reads as TGTGCCAGCAGCTTAGGTCACAGGCATGGCTACACCTTC.

V usage is TRBV5-1 and J usage is TRBJ1-2; the D gene is possibly TRBD1 (5 bases). The CDR3 totals 15 residues. Germline CDR1 is SGHRS and CDR2 is YFSETQ. V was shortened by 1 base and J by 3 bases, with 13 bases between the two germline ends. CDR3 DNA sequence: TGCGCCAGCAGCTTGAACCAGGGCCAGGACTATGGCTACACCTTC. Its translation is CASSLNQGQDYGYTF.

The chain recombines TRBV12-2 with TRBJ2-7; the listed D gene, TRBD2, was not tested against the DNA. TRBV12-2 is termed a pseudogene. The length of the CDR3 is 12 residues. The CDR3: CASRLGPSEQYF. Here the CDR3 DNA reads TGTGCAAGTCGCTTAGGACCTAGCGAGCAGTACTTC.

This rearrangement joins TRBV28 to TRBJ2-7, with D possibly matching TRBD2 (6 bases). The V gene lost 5 bases and the J gene lost 2 bases, with 22 bases spanning the gap. Germline V gene data show CDR1 as MDHEN and CDR2 as SYDVKM. The CDR3 totals 17 residues. CDR3 bases: TGTGCCAGCAGTACTCGGGACTCCTCCGGAGGGACCTACGAGCAGTACTTC. Protein product: CASSTRDSSGGTYEQYF.

This rearrangement joins TRBV19 to TRBJ1-5; the D gene is possibly TRBD1 (5 bases). Germline V gene data show CDR1 as LNHDA and CDR2 as SQIVND (reference sequence). This CDR3 region has 12 residues. V dropped 7 bases and J dropped 1 base, with 5 bases sitting between them. DNA of the CDR3: TGTGCCAGTAAGGGGAGCAATCAGCCCCAGCATTTT. As protein: CASKGSNQPQHF.

The chain joins TRBV13 to TRBJ1-1; 7 nucleotides agree with TRBD1. The CDR3 has 16 amino acids. Germline CDR1 reads PRHDT; CDR2 reads FYEKMQ (reference sequence). V lost 5 bases and J lost 0; bases outside the gene matches: 9. The CDR3 sequence: CASSPGGSRLNTEAFF. In DNA, the CDR3 is TGTGCCAGCAGCCCAGGGGGGTCCCGCCTGAACACTGAAGCTTTCTTT.

This chain links TRBV19 with TRBJ2-1; D may be TRBD2 (6 bases). The CDR3 runs to 14 residues. The germline CDR1 and CDR2 sequences are LNHDA and SQIVND (reference sequence). With 3 bases removed from V and 7 bases from J, the gap between germline ends came to 13 bases. In nucleotides, the CDR3 is TGTGCCAGTAGTATCACGGGAGTGGGGAATGAGCAGTTCTTC. This gives the protein CASSITGVGNEQFF.

This clone appeared many times. The chain links TRBV30 to TRBJ2-7; a weak D match, TRBD2 (6 bases). Germline assignment: CDR1 GTSNPN and CDR2 SVGIG (reference sequence). This CDR3 spans 13 amino acids. The V end was cut by 0 bases, the J end by 7 bases, with 13 bases between. The CDR3 here is CAWSVRRGREQYV. CDR3 bases: TGTGCCTGGAGTGTACGTCGGGGGAGGGAGCAGTACGTC.

The chain links TRBV10-3 to TRBJ2-6, with D perhaps TRBD1 (6 bases). This CDR3 is built from 17 residues. The ends were cut back, 11 bases at V and 4 bases at J, with 24 bases in the middle. Germline V gene sequence: CDR1 ENHRY, CDR2 SYGVKD. The CDR3 protein is CASQNREGLPGANVLTF. For the CDR3, the DNA is TGTGCCTCCCAAAACAGGGAAGGCCTCCCCGGGGCCAACGTCCTGACTTTC.

The chain carries TRBV19 and TRBJ2-1; D may be TRBD2 (5 bases). The germline V gene has CDR1 LNHDA and CDR2 SQIVND (reference sequence). The CDR3 is made up of 12 amino acids. V gave up 6 bases and J gave up 6 bases, with 9 bases separating them. The CDR3 DNA follows: TGTGCCAGTAGGTTTGAGGGCAATGAGCAGTTCTTC. It encodes CASRFEGNEQFF.

CDR3 region: CASRPGLGTEAFF. As DNA, the CDR3 is TGTGCCAGTAGACCCGGACTGGGAACTGAAGCTTTCTTT. The V and J genes are TRBV19 and TRBJ1-1; the D is unclear. Germline values: CDR1 LNHDA, CDR2 SQIVND (reference sequence). The CDR3 is 13 residues long. Between the trimmed V and J ends, which lost 6 bases and 5 bases, there was a span of 13 bases.

The CDR3 nucleotides read TGTGCCAGCAGCCGAGAGGCACGAGATACGCAGTATTTT. Protein: CASSREARDTQYF. The chain recombines TRBV27 with TRBJ2-3; no definite D call. CDR1 is MNHEY, CDR2 SMNVEV, per germline (reference sequence). The CDR3 runs 13 residues. V shed 6 bases and J shed 5 bases, with 12 bases lying between them.

The V call is TRBV5-8, the J call TRBJ1-1, with TRBD1 matching over 7 bases. In germline, CDR1 is SGHTS, CDR2 YDEGEE. Germline trimming cut 2 bases from V and 1 base from J; bases unmatched to any gene: 5. The CDR3 covers 15 residues. Written as DNA, the CDR3 is TGTGCCAGCAGCTTCGACAGGGCGGCGAACACTGAAGCTTTCTTT. Translation gives CASSFDRAANTEAFF.

The chain uses TRBV24-1 and TRBJ2-5, with TRBD2 identical over 7 bases. The CDR3 totals 15 residues. The junction had 2 bases not matched to a gene; V was cut back by 0 bases and J by 2 bases. CDR1 is KGHDR, CDR2 SFDVKD, per germline. CDR3 region: CATSDLSRGQETQYF. DNA for the CDR3: TGTGCCACCAGTGATTTGTCGCGGGGGCAAGAGACCCAGTACTTC.

The chain uses TRBV12-3 or TRBV12-4 and TRBJ2-1, with D perhaps matching TRBD1 (6 bases). Trimming stripped 6 bases from V and 4 bases from J, with 10 bases between. This CDR3 region has 13 residues. For the CDR3, the DNA is TGTGCCAGCAGACCGGGGACATACAATGAGCAGTTCTTC. This sequence encodes CASRPGTYNEQFF.

J is TRBJ2-7 and V is TRBV21-1; no DNA check was done on the table's D call, TRBD1. TRBV21-1 is designated a pseudogene. This CDR3 has 14 residues. CDR3 loop: CASSKDRTGAEQYV. The CDR3, as DNA: TGTGCCAGCAGCAAAGACAGGACAGGGGCCGAGCAGTACGTC.

V gene TRBV5-4 combines with J gene TRBJ2-3, with TRBD2 identical over 8 bases. Germline V CDR1 and CDR2: SGHNT, YYREEE (reference sequence). The CDR3 length is 16 residues. Trimming at V came to 1 base and at J to 2 bases, leaving 6 bases not matched to a gene. The CDR3 DNA follows: TGTGCCAGCAGCTTGCGGGGACTAGGACCCACAGATACGCAGTATTTT. As protein: CASSLRGLGPTDTQYF.

The chain uses TRBV29-1 and TRBJ2-2, with 7 bases identical to TRBD1. CDR1 and CDR2 from the germline V gene are SQVTM and ANQGSEA. The CDR3 spans 12 residues. V trimming: 6 bases; J trimming: 7 bases; junction bases outside the gene matches: 5. CDR3 bases: TGCAGCGTCCAACAGGGGTTCGGGGAGCTGTTTTTT. This gives the protein CSVQQGFGELFF.

The chain is built from TRBV18 and TRBJ1-1; TRBD1 matches 7 bases. CDR3 length: 14 residues. CDR1 KGHSH and CDR2 LQKENI come from the germline V gene. With V trimmed by 6 bases and J by 4 bases, 8 bases remained unmatched. CDR3 DNA: TGTGCCAGCTCTCAGGACAGGAGGGGCACTGAAGCTTTCTTT. Residues: CASSQDRRGTEAFF.

The chain employs TRBV19 and TRBJ2-5; 11 nucleotides line up with TRBD2. The CDR3 extends over 15 amino acids. Trimming took 5 bases from V and 0 from J; bases not matched to a gene: 2. Germline V gene sequence: CDR1 LNHDA, CDR2 SQIVND (reference sequence). The CDR3 DNA is TGTGCCAGTAGTTTAGCGGGAGGGTACCAAGAGACCCAGTACTTC. Encoded protein: CASSLAGGYQETQYF.

V and J are TRBV5-1 and TRBJ2-3; 8 positions agree with TRBD1. The length of the CDR3 is 17 residues. Germline assignment: CDR1 SGHRS and CDR2 YFSETQ. J lost 7 bases, V lost 1 base, and 14 bases had no gene match. The CDR3 spells CASSLLWRTGPSHTQYF. CDR3 nucleotide sequence: TGCGCCAGCAGCTTGCTCTGGCGGACAGGGCCCTCTCATACGCAGTATTTT.

The chain is built from TRBV5-6 and TRBJ2-7; D gene ambiguous. This CDR3 has 15 residues. The germline V gene encodes CDR1 SGHDT and CDR2 YYEEEE. Trimming left V 0 bases short and J 6 bases short, with 16 bases between. The CDR3 DNA reads TGTGCCAGCAGCTTGGGTGGGTACGCGGCTATCGAGCAGTACGTC. Translation: CASSLGGYAAIEQYV.

This chain uses TRBV9 with TRBJ2-2; D ambiguous. The CDR3 consists of 13 residues. CDR1 and CDR2 (germline): SGDLS, YYNGEE. Trimming took 0 bases from V and 3 from J, leaving 3 bases between them. The CDR3 sequence is CASSVDYTGELFF. The DNA for the CDR3 is TGTGCCAGCAGCGTAGACTACACCGGGGAGCTGTTTTTT.